These 27 T cell receptor beta chains were all obtained from the same sample, sequenced in a study of blood T cell repertoires in COVID-19. The method was immunoSEQ multiplex PCR; TCRdb's version includes in-frame clones alone and lacks a portion of them. The table lists fewer than 350,000 clones, about four fifths of them singletons, with around 3.2% in the top ten. The sequencing input was peripheral blood. Every receptor here comes from a woman aged 55-70 years with active or convalescent COVID-19.

The chain joins TRBV2 to TRBJ2-2; TRBD2 matches 8 bases. The CDR3 loop spans 17 amino acids. CDR1 is SNHLY, CDR2 FYNNEI, per germline. With 2 bases clipped from V and 1 base from J, the junction kept 6 bases outside the gene matches. Here the CDR3 DNA reads TGTGCCAGCAGTGAACGGGCGCTAGCGGGGAACACCGGGGAGCTGTTTTTT. This encodes CASSERALAGNTGELFF.

CDR3 sequence (DNA): TGTGCCAGCAGCTTTTCCCTAGCGGGGCGGGCAGATACGCAGTATTTT. This gives the protein CASSFSLAGRADTQYF. This rearrangement joins TRBV14 to TRBJ2-3, with 9 nucleotides matching TRBD2. This CDR3 region has 16 residues. The junction had 10 bases not matched to a gene; V was cut back by 5 bases and J by 4 bases. Germline V gene lookup returns CDR1 SGHDN and CDR2 FVKESK.

The chain carries TRBV6-5 and TRBJ1-2; D is unresolved. The CDR3 loop spans 13 amino acids. Trimming took off 6 bases at V and 5 bases at J, with 13 bases between the two ends. CDR1 is MNHEY, CDR2 SVGAGI, per germline. The CDR3 region is CASSPGTQYGYTF. As DNA, the CDR3 is TGTGCCAGCAGCCCGGGAACACAATATGGCTACACCTTC.

This rearrangement joins TRBV7-2 to TRBJ1-2; 8 bases are shared with TRBD1. Germline CDR1 is SGHTA and CDR2 is FQGNSA. The CDR3 is made up of 15 amino acids. V dropped 6 bases and J dropped 0; count of bases not matched to a gene: 6. The CDR3 coding sequence is TGTGCCAGCAGGTCTCGGACAGGGCCTAACTATGGCTACACCTTC. Translated, it gives CASRSRTGPNYGYTF.

This clone was counted between two and nine times. The DNA of the CDR3 is TGTGCCAGCAGCCAAGGACTAGCGGGGAGGTCCTACGAGCAGTACTTC. Residues: CASSQGLAGRSYEQYF. This sequence joins TRBV3-1 (or the pseudogene TRBV3-2) and TRBJ2-7; TRBD2 matches 11 bases. V lost 1 base, J lost 1 base, and 3 bases stayed unmatched. The germline V gene has CDR1 LGHDT and CDR2 YNNKEL (reference sequence). The CDR3 loop spans 16 amino acids.

The chain uses TRBV3-1 (or the pseudogene TRBV3-2) and TRBJ2-1; TRBD1 is a possible D gene (6 bases). The ends were cut back, 4 bases at V and 0 bases at J, with 10 bases in the middle. The germline V gene has CDR1 LGHDT and CDR2 YNNKEL (reference sequence). The length of the CDR3 is 15 residues. CDR3 residues: CASSRQESSYNEQFF. The CDR3 coding sequence is TGTGCCAGCAGCCGACAGGAGAGCTCCTACAATGAGCAGTTCTTC.

The CDR3: CASSQGFDAPGTQYF. In DNA form, the CDR3 reads TGCGCCAGCAGCCAAGGGTTCGACGCCCCAGGGACCCAGTACTTC. The chain recombines TRBV4-1 with TRBJ2-5; D gene unclear. Germline V lookup: CDR1 MGHRA, CDR2 YSYEKL. V was clipped by 1 base and J by 7 bases, with 16 bases between them. This CDR3 is 15 amino acids long.

The chain employs TRBV28 and TRBJ2-1; a possible D gene is TRBD2 (6 bases). The V end lost 1 base, the J end lost 9 bases, and 13 bases lay between the germline ends. There are 14 residues in the CDR3. The germline gives CDR1 MDHEN, CDR2 SYDVKM. CDR3 residues: CASSLFGTGGEQFF. Here the CDR3 DNA reads TGTGCCAGCAGTTTATTCGGGACCGGGGGTGAGCAGTTCTTC.

The chain employs TRBV2 and TRBJ1-4; possibly TRBD1 for D (5 bases). CDR3 size: 15 residues. CDR1 and CDR2 from the germline V gene are SNHLY and FYNNEI. V was cut by 6 bases and J by 3 bases, with 14 bases left in between. The CDR3 spells CASRGKWTSNEKLFF. CDR3 nucleotides: TGTGCCAGCAGGGGAAAATGGACATCTAATGAAAAACTGTTTTTT.

This sequence joins TRBV7-9 and TRBJ2-2; perhaps TRBD1 as D (5 bases). With 6 bases removed from V and 6 bases from J, the gap between germline ends came to 17 bases. Germline-derived CDR1 and CDR2 are SEHNR and FQNEAQ (reference sequence). This CDR3 contains 15 residues. CDR3 protein: CASRGQGGTAGELFF. CDR3 nucleotides: TGTGCCAGCAGAGGGCAGGGTGGTACGGCCGGGGAGCTGTTTTTT.

V and J are TRBV15 and TRBJ2-7; 8 bases align to TRBD1. The CDR3 spans 15 residues. Per the germline V gene, CDR1 is LNHNV and CDR2 is YYDKDF (reference sequence). Trimming cost V 8 bases and J 2 bases; bases outside gene matches: 11. The CDR3 spells CATREDRDVTYEQYF. DNA of the CDR3: TGTGCCACCCGAGAGGACAGGGACGTGACCTACGAGCAGTACTTC.

This chain uses TRBV6-5 with TRBJ1-1; no clear D gene. The V gene's germline CDR1 is MNHEY and CDR2 SVGAGI. Trimming left V 5 bases short and J 0 bases short, with 13 bases between. The CDR3 has 15 amino acids. The DNA for the CDR3 is TGTGCCAGCAGTCCCCTCCGGGGAATGAACACTGAAGCTTTCTTT. Its protein is CASSPLRGMNTEAFF.

Of note for this clone: Other DNA sequences within the sample encode an identical CDR3. The chain combines TRBV19 with TRBJ1-1; D ambiguous. V dropped 3 bases and J dropped 0 bases, with 5 bases sitting between them. This CDR3 comprises 13 residues. Germline assignment: CDR1 LNHDA and CDR2 SQIVND (reference sequence). DNA for the CDR3: TGTGCCAGTAGTATCACGGTGAACACTGAAGCTTTCTTT. It is translated as CASSITVNTEAFF.

The chain couples TRBV9 to TRBJ1-4, with 11 bases lining up with TRBD1. Trimming at V came to 3 bases and at J to 5 bases, leaving 9 bases not matched to a gene. CDR3 length: 17 residues. CDR1 is SGDLS and CDR2 is YYNGEE in the germline V gene. The CDR3 region has the DNA TGTGCCAGCAGCGCCCCTTCGGGGGACAGGGGGAATGAAAAACTGTTTTTT. Translation: CASSAPSGDRGNEKLFF. Using reference TRBV9 and TRBJ1-4 for the parts outside the CDR3, the full variable domain is DSGVTQTPKHLITATGQRVTLRCSPRSGDLSVYWYQQSLDQGLQFLIQYYNGEERAKGNILERFSAQQFPDLHSELNLSSLELGDSALYFCASSAPSGDRGNEKLFFGSGTQLSVL.

The CDR3 DNA reads as TGTGCCAGCTTTGGGGCAGGCCGAAGACCTGAAGCTTTCTTT. Translating it yields CASFGAGRRPEAFF. The rearrangement links TRBV4-2 to TRBJ1-1, with D maybe TRBD1 (5 bases). The germline gives CDR1 LGHNA, CDR2 YNFKEQ. With 8 bases removed from V and 6 bases from J, the gap between germline ends came to 19 bases. This CDR3 region has 14 residues.

The chain links TRBV18 to TRBJ2-5; TRBD2 agrees at 12 bases. CDR1 is KGHSH and CDR2 is LQKENI in the germline V gene. V shed 6 bases, J shed 7 bases, and the junction held 3 bases outside the gene matches. This CDR3 has 13 residues. This CDR3 is CASSQGLAGTQYF. In DNA form, the CDR3 reads TGTGCCAGCTCCCAGGGACTAGCGGGGACCCAGTACTTC.

V usage is TRBV25-1 and J usage is TRBJ1-2; a weak D match, TRBD1 (5 bases). The CDR3 contains 13 residues. Germline V gene sequence: CDR1 MGHDK, CDR2 SYGVNS. V was shortened by 3 bases and J by 2 bases, with 7 bases between the two germline ends. This CDR3 reads CASSDRVNYGYTF. The CDR3 nucleotides are TGTGCCAGCAGTGACAGGGTGAACTATGGCTACACCTTC.

The chain couples TRBV19 to TRBJ2-7, with 8 bases identical to TRBD1. The CDR3 totals 15 residues. Germline CDR1 LNHDA, CDR2 SQIVND (reference sequence). J gave up 7 bases and V 5 bases, and 13 bases lay outside the gene matches. The CDR3 loop reads CASSAPGQAPGEQYF. The CDR3 coding sequence is TGTGCCAGTAGTGCGCCGGGACAGGCCCCTGGGGAGCAGTACTTC.

The chain employs TRBV6-5 and TRBJ2-5; TRBD1 matches at 7 bases. The J segment lost 5 bases and the V segment lost 7 bases, leaving 10 bases of the junction unmatched. Germline CDR1 reads MNHEY; CDR2 reads SVGAGI. This CDR3 has 14 residues. DNA for the CDR3: TGTGCCAGCAACCGACAGGGATTTTCCGAGACCCAGTACTTC. This encodes CASNRQGFSETQYF.

The V gene is TRBV7-6, the J gene TRBJ2-7; 7 nucleotides line up with TRBD1. Germline lookup yields CDR1 SGHVS and CDR2 FNYEAQ. The V gene end was trimmed by 2 bases and the J gene end by 9 bases; junction bases not matched to a gene: 13. This CDR3 is 15 amino acids long. CDR3 region: CASSLSSGTANRQYF. For the CDR3, the DNA is TGTGCCAGCAGCTTATCCTCCGGGACAGCTAACCGGCAGTACTTC.

This clone was detected once. The chain links TRBV10-3 to TRBJ1-4, with D tentatively TRBD1 (5 bases). V was shortened by 3 bases and J by 1 base, with 12 bases between the two germline ends. Germline V CDR1 and CDR2: ENHRY, SYGVKD. The CDR3 consists of 16 residues. The CDR3 nucleotides are TGTGCCATCAGTGATTCGGCGGACATAACTAATGAAAAACTGTTTTTT. Its translation: CAISDSADITNEKLFF.

This clone was detected only once. The rearrangement links TRBV4-1 to TRBJ2-3; 12 positions agree with TRBD1. Looked up from germline, CDR1 is MGHRA and CDR2 is YSYEKL. Trimming took 2 bases from V and 4 from J; bases not matched to a gene: 4. The CDR3 is made up of 16 amino acids. The CDR3 bases are TGCGCCAGCAGCCAACCGGGACAGGGGGCGTCAGATACGCAGTATTTT. Its protein product is CASSQPGQGASDTQYF.

The V gene is TRBV5-6, the J gene TRBJ1-2; the D is unclear. Germline V gene lookup returns CDR1 SGHDT and CDR2 YYEEEE. The CDR3 has 14 residues. Trimming stripped 2 bases from V and 2 bases from J, with 10 bases between. The CDR3 loop reads CASSFILLNYGYTF. The DNA for the CDR3 is TGTGCCAGCAGCTTTATTCTCCTGAACTATGGCTACACCTTC.

V and J are TRBV7-3 and TRBJ2-1; 8 positions match TRBD2. V was clipped by 2 bases and J by 5 bases; unmatched bases: 2. CDR3 size: 14 residues. Germline V gene data show CDR1 as SGHTA and CDR2 as FQGTGA. Here the CDR3 DNA reads TGTGCCAGCAGCTTATGGCGGGGGGACAATGAGCAGTTCTTC. Translation gives CASSLWRGDNEQFF.

This chain connects TRBV6-2 or TRBV6-3 to TRBJ2-5; TRBD2 matches 7 bases. The germline CDR1 and CDR2 sequences are MNHEY and SVGEGT. The CDR3 covers 15 residues. Losses at the gene ends were 2 bases for V and 2 bases for J; bases not matched to a gene: 5. The CDR3: CASSYHQRDQETQYF. The CDR3 DNA is TGTGCCAGCAGTTACCACCAGCGGGATCAAGAGACCCAGTACTTC.

The chain joins TRBV7-2 to TRBJ2-7, with 9 bases identical to TRBD2. Per the germline V gene, CDR1 is SGHTA and CDR2 is FQGNSA. The CDR3 sequence is 16 residues long. Losses at the gene ends were 5 bases for V and 0 bases for J; bases not matched to a gene: 8. The CDR3: CASSPPGGGGSYEQYF. The CDR3 DNA sequence: TGTGCCAGCAGCCCCCCCGGCGGGGGGGGCTCCTACGAGCAGTACTTC.

The chain joins TRBV28 to TRBJ1-1, with D possibly being TRBD1 (5 bases). The V end lost 6 bases, the J end lost 2 bases, and 16 bases lay between the germline ends. This CDR3 spans 15 amino acids. Germline V CDR1 and CDR2: MDHEN, SYDVKM. For the CDR3, the DNA is TGTGCCAGCAGACGAGGTGCAGGGATAAACACTGAAGCTTTCTTT. The encoded protein is CASRRGAGINTEAFF. Together with reference TRBV28 and TRBJ1-1, the CDR3 gives the full variable domain: DVKVTQSSRYLVKRTGEKVFLECVQDMDHENMFWYRQDPGLGLRLIYFSYDVKMKEKGDIPEGYSVSREKKERFSLILESASTNQTSMYLCASRRGAGINTEAFFGQGTRLTVV.